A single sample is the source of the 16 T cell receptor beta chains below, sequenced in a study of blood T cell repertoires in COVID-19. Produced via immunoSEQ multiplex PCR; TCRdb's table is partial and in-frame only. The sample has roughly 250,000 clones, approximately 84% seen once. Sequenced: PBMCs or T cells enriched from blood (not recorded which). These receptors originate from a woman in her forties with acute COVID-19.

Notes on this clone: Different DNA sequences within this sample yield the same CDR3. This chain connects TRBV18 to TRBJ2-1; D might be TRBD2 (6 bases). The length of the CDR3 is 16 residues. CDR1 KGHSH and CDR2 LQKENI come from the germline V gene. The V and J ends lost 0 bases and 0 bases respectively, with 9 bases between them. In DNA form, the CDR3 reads TGTGCCAGCTCACCACCTGCCGGGAGCTCCTACAATGAGCAGTTCTTC. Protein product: CASSPPAGSSYNEQFF.

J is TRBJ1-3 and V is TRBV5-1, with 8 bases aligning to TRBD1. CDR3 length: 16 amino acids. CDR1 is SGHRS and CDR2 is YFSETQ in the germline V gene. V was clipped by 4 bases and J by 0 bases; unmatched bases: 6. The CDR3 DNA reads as TGCGCCAGCAGCCCTGGACAGGGTCTCTCTGGAAACACCATATATTTT. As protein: CASSPGQGLSGNTIYF.

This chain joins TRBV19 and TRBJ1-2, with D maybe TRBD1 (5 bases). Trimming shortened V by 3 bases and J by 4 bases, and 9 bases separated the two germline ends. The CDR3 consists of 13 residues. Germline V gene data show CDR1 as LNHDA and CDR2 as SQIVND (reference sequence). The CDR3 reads CASSIGGVYGYTF. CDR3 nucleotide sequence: TGTGCCAGTAGTATTGGGGGGGTCTATGGCTACACCTTC.

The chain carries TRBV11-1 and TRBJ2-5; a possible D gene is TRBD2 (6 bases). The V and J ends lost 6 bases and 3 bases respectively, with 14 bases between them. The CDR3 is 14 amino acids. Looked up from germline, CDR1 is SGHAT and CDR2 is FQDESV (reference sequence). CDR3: CASSLVGGKETQYF. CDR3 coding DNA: TGTGCCAGCAGTCTAGTCGGGGGTAAAGAGACCCAGTACTTC.

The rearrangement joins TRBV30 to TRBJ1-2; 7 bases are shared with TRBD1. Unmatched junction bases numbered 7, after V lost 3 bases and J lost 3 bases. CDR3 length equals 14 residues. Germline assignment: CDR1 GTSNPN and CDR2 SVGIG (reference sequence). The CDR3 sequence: CAWREPGTDYGYTF. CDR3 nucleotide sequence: TGTGCCTGGAGGGAACCCGGGACAGACTATGGCTACACCTTC.

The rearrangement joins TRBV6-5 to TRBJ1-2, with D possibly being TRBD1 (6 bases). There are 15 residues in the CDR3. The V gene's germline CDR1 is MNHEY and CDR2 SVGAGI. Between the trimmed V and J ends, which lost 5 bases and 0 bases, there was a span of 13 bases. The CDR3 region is CASSSSGQANYGYTF. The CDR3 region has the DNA TGTGCCAGCAGTAGTTCGGGACAAGCTAACTATGGCTACACCTTC.

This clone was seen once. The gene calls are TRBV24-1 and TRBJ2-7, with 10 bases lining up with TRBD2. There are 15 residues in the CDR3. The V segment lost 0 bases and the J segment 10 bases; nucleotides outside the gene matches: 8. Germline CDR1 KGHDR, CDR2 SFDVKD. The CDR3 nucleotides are TGTGCCACCAGTGATTTGGCTAGCGGGAGCGCGCGACAGTACTTC. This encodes CATSDLASGSARQYF.

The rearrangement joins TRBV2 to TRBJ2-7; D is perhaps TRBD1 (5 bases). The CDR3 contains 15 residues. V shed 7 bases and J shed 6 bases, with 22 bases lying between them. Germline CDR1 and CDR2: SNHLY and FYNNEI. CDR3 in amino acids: CASKLQESFASEQYF. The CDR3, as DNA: TGTGCCAGCAAACTACAGGAATCGTTTGCCTCCGAGCAGTACTTC.

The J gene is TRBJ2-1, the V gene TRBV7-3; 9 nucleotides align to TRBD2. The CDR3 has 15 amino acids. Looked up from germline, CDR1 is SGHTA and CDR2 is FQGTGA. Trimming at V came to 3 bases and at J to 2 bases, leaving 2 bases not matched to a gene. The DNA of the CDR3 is TGTGCCAGCAGCTTCTCTAGCGGGACCTACAATGAGCAGTTCTTC. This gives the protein CASSFSSGTYNEQFF.

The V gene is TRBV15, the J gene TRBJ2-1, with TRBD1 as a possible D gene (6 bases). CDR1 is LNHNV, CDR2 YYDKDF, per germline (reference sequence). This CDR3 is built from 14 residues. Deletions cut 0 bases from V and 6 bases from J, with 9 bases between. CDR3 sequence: CATSRESRGNEQFF. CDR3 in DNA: TGTGCCACCAGCAGAGAGTCCAGGGGCAATGAGCAGTTCTTC.

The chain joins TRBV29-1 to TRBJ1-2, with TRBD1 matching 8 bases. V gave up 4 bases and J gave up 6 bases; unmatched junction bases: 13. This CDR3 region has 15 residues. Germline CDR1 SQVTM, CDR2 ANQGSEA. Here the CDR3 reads CSVGMDRVLGDGYTF. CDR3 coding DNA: TGCAGCGTTGGAATGGACAGGGTATTGGGCGATGGCTACACCTTC.

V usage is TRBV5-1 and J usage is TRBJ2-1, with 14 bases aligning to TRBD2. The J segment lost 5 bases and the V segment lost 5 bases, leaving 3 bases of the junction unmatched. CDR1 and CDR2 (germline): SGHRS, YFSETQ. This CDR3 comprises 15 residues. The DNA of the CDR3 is TGCGCCAGCAGATCGGGACTAGCGGGAGACAATGAGCAGTTCTTC. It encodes CASRSGLAGDNEQFF.

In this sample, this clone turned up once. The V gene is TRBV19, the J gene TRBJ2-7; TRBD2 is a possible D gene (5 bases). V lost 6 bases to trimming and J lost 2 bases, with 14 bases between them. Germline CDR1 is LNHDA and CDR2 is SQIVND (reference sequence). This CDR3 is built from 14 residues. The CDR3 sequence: CASRRTSVAYEQYF. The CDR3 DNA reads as TGTGCCAGTAGAAGAACTAGTGTAGCCTACGAGCAGTACTTC.

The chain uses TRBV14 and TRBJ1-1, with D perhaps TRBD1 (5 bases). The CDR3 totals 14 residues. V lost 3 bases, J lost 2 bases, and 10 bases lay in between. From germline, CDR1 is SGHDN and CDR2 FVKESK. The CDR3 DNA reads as TGTGCCAGCAGCCAGACGACAGCAAACACTGAAGCTTTCTTT. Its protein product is CASSQTTANTEAFF.

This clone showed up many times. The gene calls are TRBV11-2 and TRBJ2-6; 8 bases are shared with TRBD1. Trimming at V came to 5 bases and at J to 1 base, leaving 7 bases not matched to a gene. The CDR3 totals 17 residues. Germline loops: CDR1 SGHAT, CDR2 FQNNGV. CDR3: CASSPGQGNSGANVLTF. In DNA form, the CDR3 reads TGTGCCAGCAGCCCTGGACAGGGAAATTCTGGGGCCAACGTCCTGACTTTC.

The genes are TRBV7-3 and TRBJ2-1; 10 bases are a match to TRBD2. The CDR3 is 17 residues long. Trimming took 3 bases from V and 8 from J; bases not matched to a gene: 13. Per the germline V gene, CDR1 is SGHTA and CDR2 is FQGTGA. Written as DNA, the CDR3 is TGTGCCAGCAGCTTGGCAAGCGGGAGGGAAGTACTTGATGAGCAGTTCTTC. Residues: CASSLASGREVLDEQFF.